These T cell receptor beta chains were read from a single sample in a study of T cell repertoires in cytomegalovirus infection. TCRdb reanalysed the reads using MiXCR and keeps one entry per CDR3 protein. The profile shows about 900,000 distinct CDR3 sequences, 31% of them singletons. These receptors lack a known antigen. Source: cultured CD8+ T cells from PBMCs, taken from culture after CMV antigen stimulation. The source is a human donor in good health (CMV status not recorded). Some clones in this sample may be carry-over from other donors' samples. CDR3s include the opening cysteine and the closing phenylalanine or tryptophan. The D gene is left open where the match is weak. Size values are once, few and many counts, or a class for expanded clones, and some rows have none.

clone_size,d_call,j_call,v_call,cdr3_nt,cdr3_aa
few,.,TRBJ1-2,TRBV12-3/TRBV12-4,TGTGCCAGCAGTTCCCGTCCGGGACACCCTAACTATGGCTACACCTTC,CASSSRPGHPNYGYTF
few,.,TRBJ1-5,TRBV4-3,TGCGCCAGCAGCCAAGATCGAGGGACCAATCAGCCCCAGCATTTT,CASSQDRGTNQPQHF
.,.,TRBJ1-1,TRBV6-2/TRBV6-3,TGTGCCAGCAGTTACTCCCCCGGGGCAGGACTGAAGAACACTGAAGCTTTCTTT,CASSYSPGAGLKNTEAFF
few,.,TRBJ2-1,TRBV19,TGTGCCAGTAGTCCTCTACTGGGTGAGCAGTTCTTC,CASSPLLGEQFF
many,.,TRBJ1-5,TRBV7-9,TGTGCCAGCAGCTTAGACGGGTCCTCAAATCAGCCCCAGCATTTT,CASSLDGSSNQPQHF
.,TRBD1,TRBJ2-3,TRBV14,TGTGCCAGCAGCCCCGGACAGGGTAAAGCAGATACGCAGTATTTT,CASSPGQGKADTQYF
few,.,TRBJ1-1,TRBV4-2,TGTGCCAGCAGCCAAGAGAGGGGCCTTAACACTGAAGCTTTCTTT,CASSQERGLNTEAFF
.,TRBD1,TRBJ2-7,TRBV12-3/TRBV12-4,TGTGCCAGCAGTCAGGACAGGTCTACGACCTACGAGCAGTACTTC,CASSQDRSTTYEQYF
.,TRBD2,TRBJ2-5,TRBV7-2,TGTGCCAGCAGCTCCGGGACTAGCGGCTTCCAAGAGACCCAGTACTTC,CASSSGTSGFQETQYF
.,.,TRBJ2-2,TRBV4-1,TGCGCCAGCAGCCAAGAACGCCCGCACGGGGAGCTGTTTTTT,CASSQERPHGELFF
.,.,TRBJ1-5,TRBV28,TGTGCCAGCAGTGACGTCCTTTGGGGTAATAGCAATCAGCCCCAGCATTTT,CASSDVLWGNSNQPQHF
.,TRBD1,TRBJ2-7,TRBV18,TGTGCCAGCTCACCACCGAAGACAGGGGGCTACGAGCAGTACTTC,CASSPPKTGGYEQYF
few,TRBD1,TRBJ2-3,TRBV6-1,TGTGCCAGCAGCCGCGGACAGGGGGCGAAAGATACGCAGTATTTT,CASSRGQGAKDTQYF
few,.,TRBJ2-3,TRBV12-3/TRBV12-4,TGTGCCAGCAGTTTATTCTCGAGCGGAACAGATACGCAGTATTTT,CASSLFSSGTDTQYF
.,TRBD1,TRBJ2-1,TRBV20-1,TGCAGTGCTAGTAGGTCGGGACAGGGGCGTTACAATGAGCAGTTCTTC,CSASRSGQGRYNEQFF
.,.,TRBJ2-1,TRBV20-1,TGCAGTGCTAGAGATGCCCGCGGGGGCCAACAGAGCTCCTACAATGAGCAGTTCTTC,CSARDARGGQQSSYNEQFF
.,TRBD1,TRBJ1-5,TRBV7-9,TGTGCCAGCAGCTTAGGGTTAGCACAGGGGCGTAGCAATCAGCCCCAGCATTTT,CASSLGLAQGRSNQPQHF
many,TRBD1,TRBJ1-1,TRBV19,TGTGCCAGTAGTACCCGACAGGGAATAAACACTGAAGCTTTCTTT,CASSTRQGINTEAFF
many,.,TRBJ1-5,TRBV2,TGTGCCAGCAGTGAAGCGTGGGGGCGCATTCAGCCCCAGCATTTT,CASSEAWGRIQPQHF
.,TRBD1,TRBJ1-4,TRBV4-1,TGCGCCAGCAGCCAATATCCCGGGACAGGGGCCTTTTCAACTAATGAAAAACTGTTTTTT,CASSQYPGTGAFSTNEKLFF
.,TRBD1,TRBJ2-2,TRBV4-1,TGCGCCAGCAGCCAAGAAGGGGGACAGGGGATAACCGGGGAGCTGTTTTTT,CASSQEGGQGITGELFF
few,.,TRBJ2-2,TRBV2,TGTGCCAGCAGTGAAACTGGCCCGCCCGGGTCCGGGGAGCTGTTTTTT,CASSETGPPGSGELFF
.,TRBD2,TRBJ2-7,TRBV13,TGTGCCAGCAGCCCGAGGGGAGCGGGGGGGCGGAACGAGCAGTACTTC,CASSPRGAGGRNEQYF
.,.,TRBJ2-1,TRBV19,TGTGCCAGTACCAGGGACCGTTACCTCGGTGAGCAGTTCTTC,CASTRDRYLGEQFF
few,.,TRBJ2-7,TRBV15,TGTGCCACCAGCAGAGCGGACAGGACCGGGAGCTACGAGCAGTACTTC,CATSRADRTGSYEQYF
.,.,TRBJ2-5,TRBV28,TGTGCCAGCAGTTCTCTTTTATTAGGGACCCAGTACTTC,CASSSLLLGTQYF
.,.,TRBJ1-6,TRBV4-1,TGCGCCAGCAGCCAAAACGGACTCGCGAGCTCCTATAATTCACCCCTCCACTTT,CASSQNGLASSYNSPLHF
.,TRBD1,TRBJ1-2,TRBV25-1,TGTGCCAGCAGTACGACAGGGGTTGGCTTTGGCTACACCTTC,CASSTTGVGFGYTF
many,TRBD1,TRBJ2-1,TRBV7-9,TGTGCCATCCTACCTATGGACAGGGAAGACAATGAGCAGTTCTTC,CAILPMDREDNEQFF
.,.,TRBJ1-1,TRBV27,TGTGCCAGCAGTTTATCTGACACCTACACTGAAGCTTTCTTT,CASSLSDTYTEAFF
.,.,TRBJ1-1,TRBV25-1,TGTGCCAGCAGTGAATATCAGGCAACTGAAGCTTTCTTT,CASSEYQATEAFF
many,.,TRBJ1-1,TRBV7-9,TGTGCCAGCAGCTTAGAGAGGGGGGGGAACACTGAAGCTTTCTTT,CASSLERGGNTEAFF
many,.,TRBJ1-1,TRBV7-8,TGTGCCAGCAGCTACGCGAGAAGGTTGTGGGTGAACACTGAAGCTTTCTTT,CASSYARRLWVNTEAFF
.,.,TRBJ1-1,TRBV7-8,TGTGCCAGCAGCTCACTCCAGGGTTTTCCGGGGAACACTGAAGCTTTCTTT,CASSSLQGFPGNTEAFF
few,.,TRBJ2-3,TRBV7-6,TGTGCCAGCAGCCACCCCAACACAGATACGCAGTATTTT,CASSHPNTDTQYF
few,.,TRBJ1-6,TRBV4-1,TGCGCCAGCAGCCCCGCCGAAGGCCCTACACCCCTCCACTTT,CASSPAEGPTPLHF
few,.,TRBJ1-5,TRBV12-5,TGTGCTAGTGGTTATGGTCAGCCCCAGCATTTT,CASGYGQPQHF
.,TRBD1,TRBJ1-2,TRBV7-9,TGTGCCAGCAGTCACAAAGAGACAGGGAACGATGGCTACACCTTC,CASSHKETGNDGYTF
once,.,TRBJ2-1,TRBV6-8,TGTGCCAGCACCTCCGGTCCCTACAATGAGCAGTTCTTC,CASTSGPYNEQFF
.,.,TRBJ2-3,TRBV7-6,TGTGCCAGCAGCTATCGCAGGGCCCCAGATACGCAGTATTTT,CASSYRRAPDTQYF
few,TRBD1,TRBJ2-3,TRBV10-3,TGTGCCATCAACCTCCGGGACAGTGGCACAGATACGCAGTATTTT,CAINLRDSGTDTQYF
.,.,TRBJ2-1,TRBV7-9,TGTGCCAGCAGCTTTTGGGTAGACAATGAGCAGTTCTTC,CASSFWVDNEQFF
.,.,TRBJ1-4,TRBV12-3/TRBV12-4,TGTGCCAGCAGTTTAACGTTCGGGGCAACTAATGAAAAACTGTTTTTT,CASSLTFGATNEKLFF
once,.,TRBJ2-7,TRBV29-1,TGCAGCGTTGAAGACAGGGTGACCTACGAGCAGTACTTC,CSVEDRVTYEQYF
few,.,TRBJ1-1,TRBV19,TGTGCCAGTAGCACGAGGGGGAGGAACACTGAAGCTTTCTTT,CASSTRGRNTEAFF
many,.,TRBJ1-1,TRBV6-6,TGTGCCAGCAGTTTCGGCCCCTATAACACTGAAGCTTTCTTT,CASSFGPYNTEAFF
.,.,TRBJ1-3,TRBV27,TGTGCCAGCAGTCCCGGCAGGTTGGTAGCTGGAAACACCATATATTTT,CASSPGRLVAGNTIYF
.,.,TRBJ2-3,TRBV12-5,TGTGCTAGTCTAGTAGAGAACACAGATACGCAGTATTTT,CASLVENTDTQYF
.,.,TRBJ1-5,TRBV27,TGTGCCAGCAGTTTATCAGGGCGCCGCAATCAGCCCCAGCATTTT,CASSLSGRRNQPQHF
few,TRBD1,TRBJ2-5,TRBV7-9,TGTGCCAGCAGCCTACCTCCGCAGGGGGAAGAGACCCAGTACTTC,CASSLPPQGEETQYF
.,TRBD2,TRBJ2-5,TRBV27,TGTGCCAGCAGTTTAACCAGCGGGAAAGAGACCCAGTACTTC,CASSLTSGKETQYF